This entry lists 28 T cell receptor beta chains sequenced from one sample in a study of T cells in Graves' hyperthyroidism and ophthalmopathy. RNA transcripts provided the source from which TCR beta CDR3 regions were amplified. During a first-round RT-PCR of the TCR CDR3, the HTBI primer set was used. Using its own MiXCR run on the multiplex PCR reads, TCRdb lists one record per CDR3 protein. The sample lists under 500,000 distinct CDR3 sequences, over 11% seen once, with approximately 29% in the top ten. Sequencing input: blood. Receptors originate from a man aged 45 to 65 with Graves' ophthalmopathy.

This clonotype was found a few times. This sequence joins TRBV12-3 or TRBV12-4 and TRBJ1-2; no firm D call. This CDR3 has 13 amino acids. Trimming left V 0 bases short and J 7 bases short, with 9 bases between. Here the CDR3 DNA reads TGTGCCAGCAGTTTAGCGGAGGAGAGTGGCTACACCTTC. This sequence encodes CASSLAEESGYTF.

This clonotype has more than one count but fewer than ten. This chain joins TRBV5-8 and TRBJ2-3; D remains unclear. Trimming left V 0 bases short and J 5 bases short, with 10 bases between. Germline V gene lookup returns CDR1 SGHTS and CDR2 YDEGEE. The length of the CDR3 is 14 residues. CDR3 loop: CASSLAMIEDTQYF. The CDR3 DNA reads as TGTGCCAGCAGCTTGGCCATGATTGAAGATACGCAGTATTTT.

The genes are TRBV27 and TRBJ2-4; D not resolved. V dropped 4 bases and J dropped 5 bases, with 9 bases sitting between them. Germline V lookup: CDR1 MNHEY, CDR2 SMNVEV (reference sequence). The CDR3 is 13 amino acids. CDR3 nucleotides: TGTGCCAGCAGTTATAGTGGCGAAAACATTCAGTACTTC. Protein product: CASSYSGENIQYF.

The V and J genes are TRBV7-9 and TRBJ2-7; D ambiguous. With 1 base removed from V and 1 base from J, the gap between germline ends came to 8 bases. This CDR3 spans 14 amino acids. Looked up from germline, CDR1 is SEHNR and CDR2 is FQNEAQ (reference sequence). The DNA for the CDR3 is TGTGCCAGCAGCTTAGGGCAAGTGTCCTACGAGCAGTACTTC. Translation: CASSLGQVSYEQYF.

The sample holds a few counts of this clonotype. V is TRBV30 and J is TRBJ1-4; no clear D gene. Germline CDR1 reads GTSNPN; CDR2 reads SVGIG (reference sequence). V lost 4 bases, J lost 3 bases, and 9 bases lay in between. The CDR3 runs to 13 residues. The DNA of the CDR3 is TGTGCCTGGAAGGCAGGAGCTAATGAAAAACTGTTTTTT. It specifies CAWKAGANEKLFF.

The chain carries TRBV3-1 and TRBJ2-5; D is unclear. CDR1 LGHDT and CDR2 YNNKEL come from the germline V gene (reference sequence). V shed 2 bases and J shed 5 bases, with 6 bases lying between them. The CDR3 has 12 residues. The CDR3 sequence: CASSQSWETQYF. The CDR3 nucleotides are TGTGCCAGCAGCCAATCTTGGGAGACCCAGTACTTC.

There are many counts of this clonotype. V and J are TRBV5-5 and TRBJ2-7, with D perhaps assigned TRBD1 or TRBD2 (5 bases each). Looked up from germline, CDR1 is SGHKS and CDR2 is YYEKEE (reference sequence). The CDR3 loop spans 14 amino acids. V was clipped by 4 bases and J by 6 bases, with 17 bases between them. The CDR3 region has the DNA TGTGCCAGCAGCCGAGCGGAGGTTGGGACCGAGCAGTACTTC. Protein: CASSRAEVGTEQYF.

This clonotype was counted a few times. This rearrangement joins TRBV19 to TRBJ2-2, with 7 bases fitting TRBD1. Looked up from germline, CDR1 is LNHDA and CDR2 is SQIVND (reference sequence). Trimming removed 6 bases from V and 0 bases from J; junction bases left unmatched: 4. CDR3 length: 15 residues. The CDR3 loop is CASREGASNTGELFF. For the CDR3, the DNA is TGTGCCAGTAGAGAGGGGGCTTCGAACACCGGGGAGCTGTTTTTT. Full variable domain (outside the CDR3, taken from reference TRBV19 and TRBJ2-2): DGGITQSPKYLFRKEGQNVTLSCEQNLNHDAMYWYRQDPGQGLRLIYYSQIVNDFQKGDIAEGYSVSREKKESFPLTVTSAQKNPTAFYLCASREGASNTGELFFGEGSRLTVL.

This clonotype was observed many times. V is TRBV5-1 and J is TRBJ1-4; tentative D call: TRBD1 (5 bases). Trimming took off 1 base at V and 8 bases at J, with 18 bases between the two ends. The length of the CDR3 is 16 residues. The germline V gene encodes CDR1 SGHRS and CDR2 YFSETQ. The CDR3 protein is CASSLSGSHQREKLFF. As DNA, the CDR3 is TGCGCCAGCAGCTTGTCAGGGTCCCATCAACGCGAAAAACTGTTTTTT.

This clonotype was recorded many times. The chain combines TRBV11-3 with TRBJ2-1; D unclear. Trimming pared 5 bases from V and 7 bases from J, leaving 12 bases between. The germline V gene has CDR1 SGHNT and CDR2 YENEEA. This CDR3 comprises 13 residues. The CDR3 DNA reads as TGTGCCAGCAGCCAACGAGGAGCTAATGAGCAGTTCTTC. It yields the protein CASSQRGANEQFF.

V is TRBV2 and J is TRBJ2-1; TRBD2 matches 14 bases. CDR3 length: 14 amino acids. Germline CDR1 is SNHLY and CDR2 is FYNNEI. The ends lost 8 bases at V and 8 bases at J; junction bases unmatched: 5. This CDR3 is CASGTSGSGHEQFF. The CDR3 DNA sequence: TGTGCCAGCGGGACTAGCGGGAGTGGCCATGAGCAGTTCTTC.

This clonotype was counted many times. The V gene is TRBV29-1, the J gene TRBJ1-3; no clear D. The CDR3 covers 13 residues. From germline, CDR1 is SQVTM and CDR2 ANQGSEA. The V and J ends lost 4 bases and 0 bases respectively, with 7 bases between them. In DNA form, the CDR3 reads TGCAGCGTTGGCAGCAACTCTGGAAACACCATATATTTT. Translated, it gives CSVGSNSGNTIYF.

This chain joins TRBV20-1 and TRBJ2-1; 9 bases match TRBD2. Per germline, CDR1 DFQATT and CDR2 SNEGSKA (reference sequence). CDR3 length: 20 residues. Germline trimming cut 4 bases from V and 0 bases from J; bases unmatched to any gene: 19. The CDR3 sequence is CSAKANLAGLGKSSYNEQFF. Here the CDR3 DNA reads TGCAGTGCTAAGGCGAATCTAGCGGGATTAGGTAAAAGCTCCTACAATGAGCAGTTCTTC.

The chain couples TRBV6-1 to TRBJ1-5; no definite D call. This CDR3 comprises 15 residues. Looked up from germline, CDR1 is MNHNS and CDR2 is SASEGT. Deletions cut 7 bases from V and 4 bases from J, with 17 bases between. The CDR3 DNA sequence: TGTGCCAGCACCGCCGCCCACGTTTCGAATCAGCCCCAGCATTTT. Its protein is CASTAAHVSNQPQHF.

There are many counts of this clonotype. The chain employs TRBV5-6 and TRBJ1-2; D gene unclear. The CDR3 contains 13 residues. Germline CDR1 reads SGHDT; CDR2 reads YYEEEE. V was clipped by 2 bases and J by 8 bases, with 13 bases between them. DNA of the CDR3: TGTGCCAGCAGCTTTGGTCAGTCTTCGGGCTACACCTTC. This translates into CASSFGQSSGYTF.

This chain uses TRBV12-3 or TRBV12-4 with TRBJ2-1; TRBD2 agrees at 9 bases. There are 15 residues in the CDR3. V gave up 6 bases and J gave up 7 bases; unmatched junction bases: 10. CDR3 nucleotide sequence: TGTGCCAGCAGCCTAACTAGCGGGCCAAGAAATGAGCAGTTCTTC. Its translation: CASSLTSGPRNEQFF.

In its sample, this clonotype was seen many times. This chain links TRBV20-1 with TRBJ1-2; D may be TRBD1 (6 bases). The CDR3 has 15 residues. The V end lost 3 bases, the J end lost 3 bases, and 17 bases lay between the germline ends. Germline CDR1 and CDR2: DFQATT and SNEGSKA (reference sequence). Written as DNA, the CDR3 is TGCAGTGCTAGCGTGGCCGGGGGCGTGGACTATGGCTACACCTTC. It yields the protein CSASVAGGVDYGYTF.

In its sample, this clonotype was seen many times. V gene TRBV6-2 or TRBV6-3 combines with J gene TRBJ2-5; D ambiguous. Trimming removed 5 bases from V and 5 bases from J, with 18 bases in between. Germline CDR1 is MNHEY and CDR2 is SVGEGT. This CDR3 region has 15 residues. This chain's CDR3 is CASSPDPSPRETQYF. CDR3 DNA sequence: TGTGCCAGCAGTCCGGATCCGTCCCCCCGGGAGACCCAGTACTTC.

To note about this clonotype: Relative to the germline gene, one junction end is altered; a read error may explain this. The chain joins TRBV7-7 to TRBJ2-1; 7 positions agree with TRBD2. The CDR3 sequence is 15 residues long. Germline CDR1 is SSHAT and CDR2 is FNYEAQ (reference sequence). CDR3 protein: CASSLERGGYNEQFF. In DNA, the CDR3 is TGTGCTAGCAGCTTGGAAAGGGGAGGGTACAATGAGCAGTTCTTC.

This clonotype was found many times. The CDR3 here is CASRATNYGYTF. The CDR3 nucleotides read TGTGCCAGCAGGGCCACTAACTATGGCTACACCTTC. V gene TRBV6-1 combines with J gene TRBJ1-2; D is undetermined. The CDR3 covers 12 residues. The germline V and J ends were trimmed by 6 bases and 0 bases, with 5 bases remaining between them. Germline-derived CDR1 and CDR2 are MNHNS and SASEGT.

This clonotype was recorded many times. V and J are TRBV30 and TRBJ2-3, with TRBD2 identical over 8 bases. Germline-derived CDR1 and CDR2 are GTSNPN and SVGIG (reference sequence). The CDR3 runs 14 residues. The V gene end was trimmed by 3 bases and the J gene end by 8 bases; junction bases not matched to a gene: 10. CDR3 nucleotide sequence: TGTGCCTGGAGCTTTAGCGGGACGCGAGCTACGCAGTATTTT. Amino acids: CAWSFSGTRATQYF.

CDR3: CASSQSSGRPIPTDTQYF. DNA of the CDR3: TGCGCCAGCAGCCAATCTAGCGGGAGGCCGATACCGACAGATACGCAGTATTTT. The V and J genes are TRBV10-1 and TRBJ2-3; 11 bases align to TRBD2. This CDR3 spans 18 amino acids. The V gene's germline CDR1 is WNHNN and CDR2 SYGVQD (reference sequence). With 6 bases clipped from V and 3 bases from J, the junction kept 14 bases outside the gene matches.

This clonotype was picked up many times. The gene calls are TRBV11-2 and TRBJ2-3; perhaps TRBD2 as D (6 bases). V gave up 1 base and J gave up 5 bases, with 16 bases separating them. This CDR3 spans 16 amino acids. Germline V gene data show CDR1 as SGHAT and CDR2 as FQNNGV. The CDR3 region is CASSLVVAAREDTQYF. The CDR3 nucleotides read TGTGCCAGCAGCTTAGTAGTAGCGGCAAGGGAAGATACGCAGTATTTT. The full variable domain, its missing parts supplied by reference TRBV11-2 and TRBJ2-3, is EAGVAQSPRYKIIEKRQSVAFWCNPISGHATLYWYQQILGQGPKLLIQFQNNGVVDDSQLPKDRFSAERLKGVDSTLKIQPAKLEDSAVYLCASSLVVAAREDTQYFGPGTRLTVL.

This clonotype was seen at least ten times. V gene TRBV18 combines with J gene TRBJ1-2, with D possibly being TRBD1 (5 bases). Germline V gene sequence: CDR1 KGHSH, CDR2 LQKENI. V was cut by 0 bases and J by 7 bases, with 9 bases left in between. This CDR3 is 13 amino acids long. This CDR3 reads CASSPPGGGGYTF. CDR3 nucleotides: TGTGCCAGCTCACCACCCGGGGGAGGTGGCTACACCTTC. The full variable domain, in which reference TRBV18 and TRBJ1-2 provide the parts outside the CDR3, is NAGVMQNPRHLVRRRGQEARLRCSPMKGHSHVYWYRQLPEEGLKFMVYLQKENIIDESGMPKERFSAEFPKEGPSILRIQQVVRGDSAAYFCASSPPGGGGYTFGSGTRLTVV.

V usage is TRBV7-9 and J usage is TRBJ2-3; D not certain. Germline CDR1 reads SEHNR; CDR2 reads FQNEAQ (reference sequence). The V and J ends lost 5 bases and 3 bases respectively, with 12 bases between them. This CDR3 has 14 amino acids. As DNA, the CDR3 is TGTGCCAGCAGCCCCAAAGTTCTGACAGATACGCAGTATTTT. Translating it yields CASSPKVLTDTQYF. Using reference TRBV7-9 and TRBJ2-3 for the parts outside the CDR3, the full variable domain is DTGVSQNPRHKITKRGQNVTFRCDPISEHNRLYWYRQTLGQGPEFLTYFQNEAQLEKSRLLSDRFSAERPKGSFSTLEIQRTEQGDSAMYLCASSPKVLTDTQYFGPGTRLTVL.

This clonotype has at least ten counts. This chain connects TRBV2 to TRBJ2-1; 10 bases align to TRBD1. The germline V gene encodes CDR1 SNHLY and CDR2 FYNNEI. With V trimmed by 3 bases and J by 3 bases, 2 bases remained unmatched. The CDR3 contains 15 residues. The CDR3 reads CASSDDRGLYNEQFF. In DNA form, the CDR3 reads TGTGCCAGCAGTGATGACAGGGGGCTCTACAATGAGCAGTTCTTC.

This chain uses TRBV30 with TRBJ2-4, with a weak D call TRBD1 (6 bases). The CDR3 runs 14 residues. In germline, CDR1 is GTSNPN, CDR2 SVGIG (reference sequence). With 2 bases removed from V and 0 bases from J, the gap between germline ends came to 8 bases. The CDR3 protein is CAWSTGIAKNIQYF. The CDR3, as DNA: TGTGCCTGGAGTACAGGGATAGCCAAAAACATTCAGTACTTC.

In this sample, this clonotype turned up a few times. The chain couples TRBV7-8 to TRBJ1-2, with a tentative D call TRBD1 (5 bases). CDR1 is SGHVS, CDR2 FQNEAQ, per germline. Trimming took off 4 bases at V and 4 bases at J, with 13 bases between the two ends. This CDR3 region has 14 residues. CDR3 DNA: TGTGCCAGCAGCTCTACCCAGGGCGGCTATGGCTACACCTTC. Its protein product is CASSSTQGGYGYTF.